The entry below gives a single T cell receptor (beta chain) sequence along with its context. The data stem from a study of OX40 agonist ivuxolimab in advanced cancers. This table comes from immunoSEQ multiplex PCR, and its TCRdb copy is limited to in-frame clones, with some not included. The data contain about 60,000 clones, about 85% of them singletons. The CDR3 consists of 16 residues. Trimming removed 5 bases from V and 5 bases from J, with 21 bases in between. The germline CDR1 and CDR2 sequences are SGHDN and FVKESK. The TCR was taken from an adult with an advanced solid tumor such as melanoma, head and neck, liver or kidney cancer. The sequences come from CD4+ or CD8+ T cells sorted from blood, collected in a trial of the OX40 agonist ivuxolimab. J is TRBJ1-1 and V is TRBV14; a possible D gene is TRBD1 (5 bases). CDR3 residues: CASSFLAVAEGTEAFF. In DNA form, the CDR3 reads TGTGCCAGCAGCTTTCTGGCGGTTGCTGAGGGGACTGAAGCTTTCTTT.